The present T cell receptor (beta chain) was sequenced within a study of T cell changes during pregnancy in multiple sclerosis. Deletions cut 8 bases from V and 0 bases from J, with 8 bases between. Per germline, CDR1 MGHDK and CDR2 SYGVNS. This CDR3 has 12 residues. Data came from immunoSEQ multiplex PCR; TCRdb stores just in-frame clones and leaves some out. The sample records 75,000 to 95,000 clones, about 89% being singletons. This chain joins TRBV25-1 and TRBJ2-7; TRBD1 might be the D (5 bases). The sample here was peripheral blood, taken in the first trimester of pregnancy. The receptor was derived from a female donor in good health, enrolled as a control in a pregnancy study. The CDR3 is CASRQYSYEQYF. The CDR3 bases are TGTGCCAGCCGACAGTACTCCTACGAGCAGTACTTC.